This T cell receptor (beta chain) was found in a study of T cells after yellow fever vaccination (dated 2019 in TCRdb). Study-level background: The SMART-Seq v4 Ultra Low Input RNA kit was used to prepare libraries from fractions with low cell numbers. To follow T-cell clones before and after primary and booster YFV17D yellow fever vaccination, bulk TCR alpha and beta repertoires were sequenced over time. The cohort comprised two healthy male donors, one aged 18 to 30 and one aged 30 to 40 years. Blood was collected at multiple timepoints before and after primary and secondary immunization, and bulk PBMC replicates and cell subsets were isolated.

The treatment or condition label, as the study defines it: live attenuated yellow fever vaccine strain. PBMCs were isolated from peripheral blood using a standard Ficoll-Paque protocol. Dynabeads CD4 and CD8 positive selection kits were used to isolate CD4 and CD8 T-cell fractions. TriZol was used to extract RNA from bulk PBMCs, CD4 and CD8 fractions, and dextramer-positive and dextramer-negative fractions. The germline V gene specifies LGHNA as CDR1 and YSLEER as CDR2. The CDR3 goes from the cysteine to the phenylalanine over 15 residues. The entry retains the CDR3 DNA only, 45 bases that are in frame from base 1. The trim is 0 bases for V and 2 bases for J, with a gap of 8 bases between the germline ends. Here is what the overall study found, with its caveats: Compared with the primary T-cell response, the secondary T-cell response was faster but weaker, reaching its peak on day 5 rather than on day 15. After the booster, most clones that had expanded after primary vaccination were detected again (about 97% of CD4 and around nine tenths of CD8), suggesting broad maintenance of memory. Computational filtering was required because FACS-sorted repertoires could contain abundant contaminating clonotypes from the bulk population. Only two donors were included in the study, so the extent to which the findings can be generalized is limited. A small share of clonotypes occurred in both CD4 and CD8 compartments, likely arising from convergent recombination.

This clonotype was observed at least ten times. It lacks a known antigen. Base qualities were left out, and no much larger clone turns up one base away. This sample was sequenced with an Illumina NovaSeq 6000. TCR cDNA was synthesized by 5'RACE template switching, which introduced a universal primer site and unique molecular identifiers. Priming for cDNA synthesis came from both the TCR alpha and TCR beta constant segments. Two PCR steps were used to amplify libraries, with sample barcodes and sequencing adapters being added in the second step. Libraries were sequenced on Illumina HiSeq 2500 (2x100 bp) or NovaSeq (2x150 bp). In the authors' own workflow: Reads were demultiplexed and collapsed into UMI consensus sequences with MIGEC, and V(D)J alignment was performed with MiXCR. Clonotypes responding to the vaccine were identified with edgeR on replicate PBMC samples, with the criteria of FDR below 0.01 and a log2 fold change above 5 up to day 15. Bulk clonotypes were assigned CD4 or CD8 identity according to which sequenced CD4 or CD8 repertoire held them at higher abundance. Using fastp trimming at Q25 and MiXCR clonotype assembly, TCRdb reanalyzed the public sequencing data and kept in-frame beta chains. Each entry is one CDR3 protein sequence, shown with its most common DNA and genes. These V and J calls derive from TCRdb rather than the authors' analysis. This sample has about 300,000 distinct CDR3 sequences in its table, and 7.5% to 9.5% of those were observed once. The ten largest clones capture 3% to 4% of the sample.

The sequenced sample was CD4+ T cells sorted from PBMCs, obtained 5 days after the yellow fever booster vaccination. The chain is assembled from TRBV4-3 and TRBJ2-1; no D gene can be assigned with confidence. This clonotype originated in a man between 18 and 35 years old who received the YFV17D yellow fever vaccine. The CDR3: CASSQEVYTYNEQFF. DNA sequence: TGCGCCAGCAGCCAAGAGGTTTACACCTACAATGAGCAGTTCTTC.